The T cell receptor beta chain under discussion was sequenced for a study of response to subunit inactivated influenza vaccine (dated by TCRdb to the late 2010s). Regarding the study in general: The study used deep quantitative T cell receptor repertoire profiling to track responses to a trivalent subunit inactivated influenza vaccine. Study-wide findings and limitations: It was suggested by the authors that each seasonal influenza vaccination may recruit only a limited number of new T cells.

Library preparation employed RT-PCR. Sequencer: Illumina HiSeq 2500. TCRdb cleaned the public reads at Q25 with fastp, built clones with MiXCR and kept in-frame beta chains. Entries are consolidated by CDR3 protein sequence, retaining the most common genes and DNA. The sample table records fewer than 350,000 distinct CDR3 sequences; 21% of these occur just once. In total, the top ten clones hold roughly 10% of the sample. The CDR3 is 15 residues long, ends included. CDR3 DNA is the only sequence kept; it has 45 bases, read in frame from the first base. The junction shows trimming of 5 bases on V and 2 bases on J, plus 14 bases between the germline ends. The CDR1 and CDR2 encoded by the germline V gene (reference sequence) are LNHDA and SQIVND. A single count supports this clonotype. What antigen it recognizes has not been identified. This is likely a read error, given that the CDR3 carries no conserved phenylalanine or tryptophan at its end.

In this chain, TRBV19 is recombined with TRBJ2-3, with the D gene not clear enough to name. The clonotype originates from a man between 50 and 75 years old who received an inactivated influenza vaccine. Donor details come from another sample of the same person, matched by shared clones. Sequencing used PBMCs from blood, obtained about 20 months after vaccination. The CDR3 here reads CASSRSLHYTDTQYL. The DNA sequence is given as TGTGCCAGTAGTCGGAGTCTCCACTACACAGATACGCAGTATCTT.